A selection of T cell receptor beta chains follows, all from one sample in a study of T cell responses to AZD1222 COVID-19 vaccine. The assay was immunoSEQ multiplex PCR, and TCRdb's table has in-frame clones only and misses some. The table has tens of thousands of clones, 90% seen once. The material sequenced was peripheral blood, taken 28 days after the second AZD1222 dose. The receptors here all came from an adult who received the AZD1222 COVID-19 vaccine. The CDR3 runs from the conserved cysteine through the conserved F or W. Fields, in order: D gene, J gene, V gene, CDR3 protein. The D gene is left open where the match is weak.

>TRBD2|TRBJ2-7|TRBV28
CASRRTSGGGYEQYF
>NA|TRBJ1-2|TRBV28
CASISFSLNYGYTF
>NA|TRBJ1-5|TRBV27
CASSSLPIKDSNQPQHF
>TRBD1|TRBJ1-1|TRBV28
CASSINMNRGNTEAFF
>TRBD1|TRBJ1-5|TRBV2
CASSEDRDGNQPQHF
>NA|TRBJ1-5|TRBV7-8
CASSLVGGGGNQPQHF
>TRBD2|TRBJ2-5|TRBV9
CASSVRPGGAGETQYF
>NA|TRBJ1-2|TRBV16
CASSLAYGGADGYTF
>NA|TRBJ1-5|TRBV3-1/TRBV3-2
CASSQGTLSNQPQHF
>TRBD1|TRBJ1-1|TRBV5-1
CASSYGQVGTEAFF
>NA|TRBJ1-6|TRBV4-1
CASSQDQTSRGSYNSPLHF
>NA|TRBJ1-3|TRBV19
CASSKTNSGNTIYF
>NA|TRBJ1-1|TRBV7-2
CASSLGPGGTEAFF
>NA|TRBJ2-5|TRBV9
CASSTFTGVWETQYF
>TRBD2|TRBJ2-2|TRBV3-1/TRBV3-2
CASSPRLAGGPYTGELFF
>TRBD1|TRBJ1-1|TRBV20-1
CSASRQGATEAFF
>NA|TRBJ2-5|TRBV6-5
CASSYSQGKTQYF
>TRBD1|TRBJ1-6|TRBV7-2
CASSLSGGVNNSPLHF
>NA|TRBJ1-2|TRBV4-3
CASSQDYQRLDGYTF
>NA|TRBJ2-7|TRBV3-1/TRBV3-2
CASSPAGGEQYF
>NA|TRBJ1-5|TRBV6-5
CASTLLWVFRQPQHF
>TRBD1|TRBJ1-4|TRBV18
CASSAGQLATNEKLFF
>NA|TRBJ1-4|TRBV6-5
CASRRPSGEKLFF
>NA|TRBJ1-1|TRBV19
CASSIGGRNTEAFF
>NA|TRBJ2-6|TRBV7-9
CASSDNSGANVLTF
>NA|TRBJ2-1|TRBV7-2
CASSYKQLISGNEQFF
>NA|TRBJ1-3|TRBV3-1/TRBV3-2
CASSQVVAGNTIYF
>NA|TRBJ2-2|TRBV27
CASSWLRLANTGELFF
>NA|TRBJ1-1|TRBV3-1/TRBV3-2
CASSQGSNTEAFF
>TRBD1|TRBJ1-4|TRBV7-3
CASSRGQGEKLFF
>TRBD1|TRBJ1-5|TRBV10-3
CAISSGTGESGPQHF
>NA|TRBJ2-3|TRBV28
CASSFLSGTDTQYF
>NA|TRBJ2-2|TRBV20-1
CSASDRGLTGELFF
>NA|TRBJ2-1|TRBV19
CASSIGSTWNEQFF
>NA|TRBJ1-2|TRBV7-3
CASSPRGGYGYTF
>NA|TRBJ1-1|TRBV15
CATSRDSFTEAFF
>TRBD1|TRBJ2-3|TRBV29-1
CSVVGQGPADTQYF
>TRBD1|TRBJ1-1|TRBV5-1
CASSFGTGGGTEAFF
>NA|TRBJ1-5|TRBV19
CAVRRRVDNQPQHF
>TRBD1|TRBJ2-1|TRBV3-1/TRBV3-2
CASSQGTGTGIFDEQFF
>TRBD2|TRBJ2-3|TRBV2
CASYGGGSDTQYF
>NA|TRBJ2-7|TRBV7-2
CASSLGSAGLPYEQYF
>NA|TRBJ2-1|TRBV9
CASSVEGARPLKQFF
>TRBD1|TRBJ2-6|TRBV7-9
CASSPSPDRAGANVLTF
>TRBD2|TRBJ2-7|TRBV10-3
CASGLAYEQYF
>NA|TRBJ2-2|TRBV5-6
CASSLGRGGLDTGELFF
>NA|TRBJ2-1|TRBV11-2
CASSFLLGTEQFF
>NA|TRBJ2-2|TRBV5-1
CASMSPLNTGELFF
>TRBD1|TRBJ2-3|TRBV5-1
CASSLGSGGGTDTQYF
>NA|TRBJ1-2|TRBV7-2
CASSLEGQGSGYTF
>TRBD1|TRBJ1-2|TRBV5-4
CASSLAGDRGFGNYGYTF
>TRBD1|TRBJ1-4|TRBV6-5
CASSYDRGSEKLFF
>TRBD2|TRBJ2-3|TRBV29-1
CSVPGRVSPPTDTQYF
>NA|TRBJ1-4|TRBV7-9
CASSLDRLRTETTEKLFF
>NA|TRBJ1-1|TRBV29-1
CSVVRNGDSTEAFF